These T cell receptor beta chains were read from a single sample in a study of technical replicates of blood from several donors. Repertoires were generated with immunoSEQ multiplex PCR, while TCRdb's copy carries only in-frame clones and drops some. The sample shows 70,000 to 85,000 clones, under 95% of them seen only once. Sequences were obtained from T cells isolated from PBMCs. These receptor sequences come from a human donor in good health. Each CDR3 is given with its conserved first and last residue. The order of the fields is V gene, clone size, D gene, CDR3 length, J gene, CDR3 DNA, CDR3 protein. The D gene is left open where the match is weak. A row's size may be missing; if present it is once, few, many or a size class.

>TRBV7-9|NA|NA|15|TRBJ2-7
TGTGCCAGCAGCTTAGAGAGTAGCGGATTATACGAGCAGTACTTC
CASSLESSGLYEQYF
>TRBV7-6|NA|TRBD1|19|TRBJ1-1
TGTGCCAGCAGCTTCCATCCGGGACAGAAGCCTCAACCGAACACTGAAGCTTTCTTT
CASSFHPGQKPQPNTEAFF
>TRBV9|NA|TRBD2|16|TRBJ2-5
TGTGCCAGCAGCGACCGACTAGCGGGGGGCCGGGAGACCCAGTACTTC
CASSDRLAGGRETQYF
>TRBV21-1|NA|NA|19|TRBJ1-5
TGTGCCAGCAGCAAGTGGCAGGGTCTCCCAAATCTTGGCAATCAGCCCCAGCATTTT
CASSKWQGLPNLGNQPQHF
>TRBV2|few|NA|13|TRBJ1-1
TGTGCCAGCAGCGGGGGGGAGAACACTGAAGCTTTCTTT
CASSGGENTEAFF
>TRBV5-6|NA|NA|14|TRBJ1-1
TGTGCCAGCAGCTCTCCTTCTGAGGAAGGCAAAGCTTTCTTT
CASSSPSEEGKAFF
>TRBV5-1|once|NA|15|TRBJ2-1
TGCGCCAGCAGCCCCCTCGGTTGGGAGAACAATGAGCAGTTCTTC
CASSPLGWENNEQFF
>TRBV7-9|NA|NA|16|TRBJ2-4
TGTGCCAGCAGCCCCCAGGGTTTTGTGACCAAAAACATTCAGTACTTC
CASSPQGFVTKNIQYF
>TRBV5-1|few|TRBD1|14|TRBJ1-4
TGCGCCAGCAGCTTCTACCCGGGACAGGAGCGACTGTTTTTT
CASSFYPGQERLFF
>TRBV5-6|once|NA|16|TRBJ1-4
TGTGCCAGCAGCTTTACGCCGACAGATATAGTTGAAAAACTGTTTTTT
CASSFTPTDIVEKLFF